This T cell receptor beta chain was recorded in a study of OX40 agonist ivuxolimab in advanced cancers. Overall study: The dose-escalation group included hepatocellular carcinoma, melanoma, renal cell carcinoma and head and neck cancer.

Per germline, CDR1 LNHDA and CDR2 SQIVND (reference sequence). Trimming removed 3 bases from V and 2 bases from J, with 7 bases in between. The CDR3 loop spans 13 amino acids. Whole-study results and caveats: Clones of CD4+ and CD8+ blood T cells grew by week 6 at doses of 0.1 to 3.0 mg/kg.

Measured with immunoSEQ multiplex PCR; TCRdb has only the in-frame clones, and not every one. The sample holds tens of thousands of clones; less than 85% are singletons and the top ten take 1.5% to 2%. Only a few counts were recorded for this clone. Its antigen remains unidentified. The V and J genes are TRBV19 and TRBJ1-1; a possible D gene is TRBD1 (5 bases). The specimen was CD4+ or CD8+ T cells sorted from blood, collected in a trial of the OX40 agonist ivuxolimab. This TCR was recovered from an adult with an advanced solid tumor such as melanoma, head and neck, liver or kidney cancer. The CDR3 loop reads CASSMGRNTEAFF. In nucleotides, the CDR3 is TGTGCCAGTAGTATGGGACGTAACACTGAAGCTTTCTTT. Variable domain in full (rest from reference TRBV19 and TRBJ1-1): DGGITQSPKYLFRKEGQNVTLSCEQNLNHDAMYWYRQDPGQGLRLIYYSQIVNDFQKGDIAEGYSVSREKKESFPLTVTSAQKNPTAFYLCASSMGRNTEAFFGQGTRLTVV.